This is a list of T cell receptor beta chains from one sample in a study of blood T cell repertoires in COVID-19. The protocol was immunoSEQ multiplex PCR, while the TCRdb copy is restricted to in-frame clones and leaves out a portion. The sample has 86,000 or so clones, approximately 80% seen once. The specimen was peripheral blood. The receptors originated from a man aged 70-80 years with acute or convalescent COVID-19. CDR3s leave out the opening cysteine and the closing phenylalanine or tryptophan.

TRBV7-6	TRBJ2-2	ASSTGQGDWTGELF
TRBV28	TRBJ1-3	ASSSQVSSGNTIY
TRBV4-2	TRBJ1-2	ASSTRTGGIYGYT
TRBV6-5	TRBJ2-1	ASSRSRDSRNEQF
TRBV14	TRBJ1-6	ASSQDVTANSPLH
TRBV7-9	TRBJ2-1	ASSNDRVEQF
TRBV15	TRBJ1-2	ATSPGRQATIYGYT
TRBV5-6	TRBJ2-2	ASSLQGAGELF
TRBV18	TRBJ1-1	ASSVQGGGPEAF
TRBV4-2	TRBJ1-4	ASSQVRQTNEKLF
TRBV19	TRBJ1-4	ASSNRREKLF
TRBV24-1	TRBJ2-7	ATSDSGVEQY
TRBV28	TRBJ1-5	ASSLWEWGGHNQPQH
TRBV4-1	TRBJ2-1	ASIGSGGREQF
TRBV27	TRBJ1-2	ASSLSAGNYGYT
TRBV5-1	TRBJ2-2	ASSLSTGELF
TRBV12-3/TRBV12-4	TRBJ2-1	ASSLSTAGEQF
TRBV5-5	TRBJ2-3	ASSLVTGDTQY
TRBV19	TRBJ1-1	ASGPNTEAF
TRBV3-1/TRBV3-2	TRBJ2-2	ASSQDASGNTGELF
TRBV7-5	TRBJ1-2	VRSPGGQSNYGYT
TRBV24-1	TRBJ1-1	ATAPGQGHTEAF
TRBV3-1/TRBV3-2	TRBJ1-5	ASSQKGQGDQPQH
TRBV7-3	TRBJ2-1	ASSSTSGGVNEQF
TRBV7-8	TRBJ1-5	ASSTGQDQPQH
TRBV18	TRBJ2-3	ASSPPSSGGPTDTQY
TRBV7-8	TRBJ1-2	ASSLFEGGRGKDGYT
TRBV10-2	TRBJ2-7	ASIKTGSYEQY
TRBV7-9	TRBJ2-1	ASASSVLYEQF
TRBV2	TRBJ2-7	ASSRTGLGEQY
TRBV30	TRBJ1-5	AWTAQGSSQPQH